A selection of T cell receptor beta chains follows, all from one sample in a study of vaccination effects on CD4 cells after COVID-19. Sequencing used immunoSEQ multiplex PCR; TCRdb keeps in-frame clones, though not all of them. The table records around 63,000 clones, about 71% of them present only once. These TCRs' antigens remain unknown. The sample consisted of CD4+ T cells from PBMCs cultured with HCoV-OC43 spike peptides, taken before COVID-19 vaccination. Source of these receptors: a human donor who received a COVID-19 vaccine. Each CDR3 is given with its conserved first and last residue. The D gene is left open where the match is weak. A clone size is listed for some rows: how often the clone was seen (once, few, many), or a class if it is expanded.

TRBJ2-3 - - TRBV6-5 CASSYGGAKDTQYF TGTGCCAGCAGTTATGGAGGAGCGAAGGATACGCAGTATTTT
TRBJ2-3 TRBD2 - TRBV4-1 CASSQEWSLAGTTDTQYF TGCGCCAGCAGCCAAGAGTGGTCCCTAGCGGGTACCACAGATACGCAGTATTTT
TRBJ1-3 - - TRBV10-3 CAISGRGQGNTIYF TGTGCCATCAGTGGTCGAGGACAGGGAAACACCATATATTTT
TRBJ2-2 TRBD1 - TRBV27 CASSTTDRGWTGELFF TGTGCCAGCAGTACTACCGACAGGGGTTGGACCGGGGAGCTGTTTTTT
TRBJ1-4 - once TRBV6-2/TRBV6-3 CASSYPEQLPNEKLFF TGTGCCAGCAGTTACCCCGAACAGCTACCTAATGAAAAACTGTTTTTT
TRBJ1-1 - - TRBV7-9 CASSLTGNTEAFF TGTGCCAGCAGCCTTACAGGGAACACTGAAGCTTTCTTT
TRBJ2-6 TRBD1 few TRBV6-5 CAGQVSSGANVLTF TGTGCCGGACAGGTGAGCTCTGGGGCCAACGTCCTGACTTTC
TRBJ2-1 - once TRBV5-1 CASSTQGYNEQFF TGCGCCAGCAGCACGCAGGGATACAATGAGCAGTTCTTC
TRBJ2-5 - - TRBV6-6 CASRSGHQETQYF TGTGCCAGCAGGTCTGGGCACCAAGAGACCCAGTACTTC
TRBJ1-2 - - TRBV6-5 CASNSAANYGYTF TGTGCCAGCAACTCAGCGGCGAACTATGGCTACACCTTC
TRBJ1-1 - few TRBV2 CASSEGTTKAFF TGTGCCAGCAGTGAAGGGACGACGAAAGCTTTCTTT
TRBJ2-1 TRBD2 few TRBV7-3 CASSLITSGGRNEQFF TGTGCCAGCAGCTTAATAACGAGCGGGGGGAGAAACGAGCAGTTCTTC
TRBJ1-5 - - TRBV5-5 CASSFGGGYSNQPQHF TGTGCCAGCAGCTTCGGGGGAGGGTATAGCAATCAGCCCCAGCATTTT
TRBJ1-5 TRBD1 - TRBV5-1 CASSLGQGDNQPQHF TGCGCCAGCAGCTTGGGGCAGGGGGACAATCAGCCCCAGCATTTT
TRBJ1-1 - - TRBV6-5 CASARDVETEAFF TGTGCCAGCGCCAGGGACGTTGAGACTGAAGCTTTCTTT
TRBJ1-1 TRBD1 few TRBV18 CASSPQLRDSRNTEAFF TGTGCCAGCTCACCACAACTAAGGGACAGCCGGAACACTGAAGCTTTCTTT
TRBJ1-4 TRBD1 - TRBV28 CASSSTGTATNEKLFF TGTGCCAGCAGTTCCACTGGGACAGCAACTAATGAAAAACTGTTTTTT
TRBJ2-5 - once TRBV29-1 CSVEGTAYEETQYF TGCAGCGTTGAAGGGACAGCATATGAAGAGACCCAGTACTTC
TRBJ2-3 TRBD2 once TRBV14 CASSLLSGSRTDTQYF TGTGCCAGCAGCCTACTTAGCGGGTCCCGCACAGATACGCAGTATTTT
TRBJ1-5 TRBD1 - TRBV2 CASTSGTAGNQPQHF TGTGCCAGCACCTCGGGGACAGCTGGCAATCAGCCCCAGCATTTT
TRBJ2-5 TRBD2 - TRBV5-1 CASSSLVLASGEGETQYF TGCGCCAGCAGCTCCTTGGTTCTTGCTAGCGGGGAGGGAGAGACCCAGTACTTC
TRBJ1-1 - - TRBV6-5 CASSPRATGNTEAFF TGTGCCAGCAGTCCCCGGGCCACGGGGAACACTGAAGCTTTCTTT
TRBJ2-3 - - TRBV18 CASSPQGRTDTQYF TGTGCCAGCTCACCACAGGGACGCACAGATACGCAGTATTTT
TRBJ2-3 TRBD2 - TRBV5-1 CASSLARGVGGTDTQYF TGCGCCAGCAGCTTGGCCCGGGGGGTGGGTGGCACAGATACGCAGTATTTT
TRBJ2-3 - - TRBV18 CASSLRARTDTQYF TGTGCCAGCTCACTTCGGGCCCGCACAGATACGCAGTATTTT
TRBJ2-2 - few TRBV7-8 CASSLGSHPNANTGELFF TGTGCCAGCAGCTTAGGAAGTCACCCTAACGCGAACACCGGGGAGCTGTTTTTT
TRBJ1-3 - - TRBV12-5 CASGPGLGPGNTIYF TGTGCTAGTGGTCCGGGGCTCGGGCCTGGAAACACCATATATTTT
TRBJ1-5 - few TRBV27 CASGRPNQPQHF TGTGCCAGCGGACGGCCGAATCAGCCCCAGCATTTT
TRBJ1-5 - - TRBV5-1 CASSLEGYQPQHF TGCGCCAGCAGCTTGGAAGGGTATCAGCCCCAGCATTTT
TRBJ2-1 - - TRBV7-2 CASSLRWGNEQFF TGTGCCAGCAGCTTAAGGTGGGGGAATGAGCAGTTCTTC
TRBJ2-5 - - TRBV21-1 CASSNLIGKEETQYF TGTGCCAGCAGCAATTTAATAGGGAAAGAAGAGACCCAGTACTTC
TRBJ2-4 - - TRBV28 CASSFRQVLAKNIQYF TGTGCCAGCAGTTTCCGACAGGTCCTGGCCAAAAACATTCAGTACTTC
TRBJ2-1 TRBD1 once TRBV5-1 CASSQGQGYNEQFF TGCGCCAGCAGCCAGGGACAGGGATACAATGAGCAGTTCTTC
TRBJ2-1 TRBD1 - TRBV9 CASSVGRGPRYNEQFF TGTGCCAGCAGCGTAGGAAGGGGGCCCCGCTACAATGAGCAGTTCTTC
TRBJ1-2 - few TRBV28 CASSLSQGVGYTF TGTGCCAGCAGTCTGTCCCAGGGAGTTGGCTACACCTTC
TRBJ2-5 TRBD1 - TRBV15 CATSRDPQGLQETQYF TGTGCCACCAGCAGAGATCCACAGGGGCTACAAGAGACCCAGTACTTC
TRBJ1-6 - - TRBV2 CASNGASSYNSPLHF TGTGCCAGCAATGGGGCCAGCTCCTATAATTCACCCCTCCACTTT
TRBJ1-2 - - TRBV9 CASSVFGGGSYGYTF TGTGCCAGCAGCGTATTTGGGGGGGGTTCCTATGGCTACACCTTC
TRBJ2-3 - - TRBV5-8 CAAPGTLAADTQYF TGTGCCGCCCCCGGGACCCTGGCCGCAGATACGCAGTATTTT
TRBJ2-2 TRBD1 few TRBV7-9 CASSLGQPGELFF TGTGCCAGCAGCTTGGGACAGCCAGGGGAGCTGTTTTTT
TRBJ1-5 TRBD1 once TRBV30 CAWSVSPGQGAKYSNQPQHF TGTGCCTGGAGTGTAAGCCCCGGACAGGGGGCGAAGTATAGCAATCAGCCCCAGCATTTT
TRBJ2-6 - - TRBV2 CASSDWGSGANVLTF TGTGCCAGCAGTGATTGGGGCTCTGGGGCCAACGTCCTGACTTTC
TRBJ1-6 - - TRBV6-5 CASSYSESGRSSPLHF TGTGCCAGCAGTTACTCTGAGTCGGGGCGGAGTTCACCCCTCCACTTT
TRBJ2-2 - once TRBV24-1 CATSGAGANTGELFF TGTGCCACCAGTGGGGCAGGGGCCAACACCGGGGAGCTGTTTTTT
TRBJ2-3 TRBD2 - TRBV9 CASSFSGGTDTQYF TGTGCCAGCAGCTTTAGCGGGGGGACAGATACGCAGTATTTT
TRBJ1-1 TRBD1 - TRBV10-2 CASCSGTGGTEAFF TGCGCCAGCTGTTCCGGGACAGGAGGCACTGAAGCTTTCTTT
TRBJ2-1 TRBD2 - TRBV5-1 CASSLPSGSSYNEQFF TGCGCCAGCAGCCTCCCTAGCGGGAGCTCCTACAATGAGCAGTTCTTC
TRBJ1-1 TRBD1 - TRBV10-3 CAISERQGDTEAFF TGTGCCATCAGTGAAAGACAGGGGGACACTGAAGCTTTCTTT
TRBJ2-3 TRBD1 - TRBV5-8 CASSWGQVIADTQYF TGTGCCAGCAGCTGGGGACAGGTTATAGCCGATACGCAGTATTTT
TRBJ2-2 - - TRBV7-8 CASSFGGGVTGELFF TGTGCCAGCAGCTTCGGAGGGGGCGTCACCGGGGAGCTGTTTTTT
TRBJ1-5 - - TRBV6-5 CASSPRAKMNQPQHF TGTGCCAGCAGTCCCCGAGCAAAAATGAATCAGCCCCAGCATTTT
TRBJ2-2 TRBD2 few TRBV3-1/TRBV3-2 CASRRGGADTGELFF TGTGCCAGCCGCCGGGGGGGCGCGGACACCGGGGAGCTGTTTTTT
TRBJ2-1 TRBD1 - TRBV10-1 CASRSGTGNLLVNEQFF TGCGCCAGCAGGTCCGGGACAGGGAATTTATTAGTTAATGAGCAGTTCTTC